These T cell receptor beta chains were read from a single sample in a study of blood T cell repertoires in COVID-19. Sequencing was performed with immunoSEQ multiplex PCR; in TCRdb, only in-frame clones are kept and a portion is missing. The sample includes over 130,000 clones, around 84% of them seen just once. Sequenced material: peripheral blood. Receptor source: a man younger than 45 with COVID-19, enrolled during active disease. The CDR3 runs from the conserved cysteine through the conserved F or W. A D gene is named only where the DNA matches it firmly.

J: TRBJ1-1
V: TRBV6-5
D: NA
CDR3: CASSYSGVNTEAFF

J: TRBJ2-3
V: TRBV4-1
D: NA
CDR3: CASSRTRTNTDTQYF

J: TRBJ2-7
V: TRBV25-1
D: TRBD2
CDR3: CASSELAGYEQYF

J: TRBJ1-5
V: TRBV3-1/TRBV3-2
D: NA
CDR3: CASSQGTPGNQPQHF

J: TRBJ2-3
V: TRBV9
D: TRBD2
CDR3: CASGLAGEDTQYF

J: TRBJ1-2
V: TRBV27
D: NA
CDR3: CASSPRRDYGYTF

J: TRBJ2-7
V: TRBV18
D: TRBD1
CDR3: CASSPGQSIYEQYF

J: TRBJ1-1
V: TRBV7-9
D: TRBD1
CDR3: CASSLAGTGTSHTEAFF

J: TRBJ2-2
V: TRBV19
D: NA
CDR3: CASSTQQVTGELFF

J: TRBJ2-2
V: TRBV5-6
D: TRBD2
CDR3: CASSLTARDYNTGELFF

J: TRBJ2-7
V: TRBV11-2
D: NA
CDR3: CASSNLGVEQYF

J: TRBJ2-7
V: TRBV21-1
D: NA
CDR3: CASTWTGRSYEQYF

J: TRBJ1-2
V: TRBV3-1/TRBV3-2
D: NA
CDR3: CASSQVDIDNYGYTF

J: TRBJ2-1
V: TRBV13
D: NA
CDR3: CASSLVRDSLGREQFF

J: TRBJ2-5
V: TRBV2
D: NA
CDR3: CASRNRAETQYF

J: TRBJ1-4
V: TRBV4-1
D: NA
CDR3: CASSQGRVNNEKLFF

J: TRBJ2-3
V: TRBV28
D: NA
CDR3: CASSLTGSADTQYF

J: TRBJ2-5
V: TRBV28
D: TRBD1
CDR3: CASSFRGQAETQYF

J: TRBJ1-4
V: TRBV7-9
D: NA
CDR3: CASAGSPTNEKLFF

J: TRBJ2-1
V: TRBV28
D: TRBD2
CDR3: CASFRRGSGNEQFF

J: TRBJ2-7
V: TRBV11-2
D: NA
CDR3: CASSLGGSYEQYF